This TCR beta chain appears in the sequencing data of a study of T cell repertoires in cytomegalovirus infection. Overall study: Based on public TCR beta signatures, there were indications of CMV infection and of a matching HLA type.

Findings of the study overall: In two of eight donors, the top clonotype was HLA-C-restricted CMV-specific.

Germline lookup yields CDR1 MNHNY and CDR2 SVGAGI (reference sequence). The CDR3 consists of 15 residues. J lost 1 base, V lost 1 base, and 2 bases had no gene match. Via MiXCR, TCRdb re-called the reads, giving one row per CDR3 protein. The sample contains approximately 170,000 distinct CDR3 sequences, approximately 15% of which appear only once. In the case of this clonotype: What it binds is unknown.

This sequence originates from a human donor in good health (CMV status not recorded). Some clones in this sample may be carry-over from other donors' samples. This chain connects TRBV6-6 to TRBJ2-3; TRBD2 agrees at 7 bases. Material for sequencing was PBMCs. The CDR3 nucleotides read TGTGCCAGCAGTTACTATGGGGGGGGCACAGATACGCAGTATTTT. Residues: CASSYYGGGTDTQYF.